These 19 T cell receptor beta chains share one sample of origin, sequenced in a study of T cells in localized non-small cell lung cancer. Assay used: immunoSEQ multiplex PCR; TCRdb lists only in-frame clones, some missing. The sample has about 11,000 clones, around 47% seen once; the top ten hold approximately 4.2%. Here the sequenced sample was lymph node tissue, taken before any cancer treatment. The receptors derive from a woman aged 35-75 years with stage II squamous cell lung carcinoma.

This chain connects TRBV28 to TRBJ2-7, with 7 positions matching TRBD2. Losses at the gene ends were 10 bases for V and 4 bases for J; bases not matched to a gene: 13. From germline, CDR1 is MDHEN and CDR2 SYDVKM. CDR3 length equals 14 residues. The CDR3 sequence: CATRAGGKDYEQYF. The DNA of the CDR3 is TGTGCCACCAGAGCCGGGGGGAAAGATTACGAGCAGTACTTC.

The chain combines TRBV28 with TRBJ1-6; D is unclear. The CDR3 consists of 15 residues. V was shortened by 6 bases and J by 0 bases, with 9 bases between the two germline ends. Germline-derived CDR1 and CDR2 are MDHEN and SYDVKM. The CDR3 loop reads CASRSRSSYNSPLHF. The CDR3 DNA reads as TGTGCCAGCAGGAGCAGAAGCTCCTATAATTCACCCCTCCACTTT.

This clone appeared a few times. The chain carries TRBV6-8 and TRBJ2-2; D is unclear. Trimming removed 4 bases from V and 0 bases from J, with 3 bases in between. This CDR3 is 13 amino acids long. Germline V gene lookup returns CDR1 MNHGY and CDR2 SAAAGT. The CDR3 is CASSSTNTGELFF. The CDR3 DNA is TGTGCCAGCAGTTCCACGAACACCGGGGAGCTGTTTTTT.

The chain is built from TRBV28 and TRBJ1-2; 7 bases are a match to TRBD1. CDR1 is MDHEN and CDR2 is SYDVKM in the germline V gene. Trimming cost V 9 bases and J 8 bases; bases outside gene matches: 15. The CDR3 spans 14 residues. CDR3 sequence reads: CASLNPPGGEGYTF. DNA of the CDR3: TGTGCCAGTCTAAACCCGCCAGGGGGGGAAGGCTACACCTTC.

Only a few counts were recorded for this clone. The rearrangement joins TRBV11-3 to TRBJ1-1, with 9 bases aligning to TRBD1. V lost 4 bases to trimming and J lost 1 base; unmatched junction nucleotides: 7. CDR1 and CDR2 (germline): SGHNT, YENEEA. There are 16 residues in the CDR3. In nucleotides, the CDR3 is TGTGCCAGCAGCTCGGGACAGGGAGTAAGGAACACTGAAGCTTTCTTT. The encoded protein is CASSSGQGVRNTEAFF. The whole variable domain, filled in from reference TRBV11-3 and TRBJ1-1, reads EAGVVQSPRYKIIEKKQPVAFWCNPISGHNTLYWYLQNLGQGPELLIRYENEEAVDDSQLPKDRFSAERLKGVDSTLKIQPAELGDSAVYLCASSSGQGVRNTEAFFGQGTRLTVV.

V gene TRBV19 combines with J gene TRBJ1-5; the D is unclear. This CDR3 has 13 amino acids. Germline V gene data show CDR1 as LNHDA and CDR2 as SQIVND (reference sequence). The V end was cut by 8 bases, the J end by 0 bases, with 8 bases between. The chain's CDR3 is CASSQNSNQPQHF. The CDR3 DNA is TGTGCCAGTTCACAAAATAGCAATCAGCCCCAGCATTTT.

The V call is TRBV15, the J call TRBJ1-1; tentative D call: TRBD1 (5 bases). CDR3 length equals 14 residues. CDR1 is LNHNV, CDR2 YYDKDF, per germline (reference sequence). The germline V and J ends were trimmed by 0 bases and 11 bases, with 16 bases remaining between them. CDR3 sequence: CATSRDGAGFGAFF. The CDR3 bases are TGTGCCACCAGCAGAGATGGGGCGGGCTTCGGGGCTTTCTTT. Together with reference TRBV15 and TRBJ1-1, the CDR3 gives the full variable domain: DAMVIQNPRYQVTQFGKPVTLSCSQTLNHNVMYWYQQKSSQAPKLLFHYYDKDFNNEADTPDNFQSRRPNTSFCFLDIRSPGLGDTAMYLCATSRDGAGFGAFFGQGTRLTVV.

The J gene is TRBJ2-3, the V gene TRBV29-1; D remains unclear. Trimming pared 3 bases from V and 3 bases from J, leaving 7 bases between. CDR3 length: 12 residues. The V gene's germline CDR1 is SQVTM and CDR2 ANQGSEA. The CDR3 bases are TGCAGCGTTGATCCAAATACAGATACGCAGTATTTT. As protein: CSVDPNTDTQYF.

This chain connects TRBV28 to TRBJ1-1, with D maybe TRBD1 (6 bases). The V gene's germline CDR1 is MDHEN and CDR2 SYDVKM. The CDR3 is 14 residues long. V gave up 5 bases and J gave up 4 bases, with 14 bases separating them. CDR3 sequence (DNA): TGTGCCAGCAGTGTCCTAGGGGGGGCCACTGAAGCTTTCTTT. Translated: CASSVLGGATEAFF.

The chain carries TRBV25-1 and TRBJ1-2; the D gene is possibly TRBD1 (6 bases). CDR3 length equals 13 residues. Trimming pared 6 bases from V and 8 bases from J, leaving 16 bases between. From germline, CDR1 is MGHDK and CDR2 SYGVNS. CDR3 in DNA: TGTGCCAGCAGCCCTCCGGGACAAAAGGGCTACACCTTC. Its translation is CASSPPGQKGYTF.

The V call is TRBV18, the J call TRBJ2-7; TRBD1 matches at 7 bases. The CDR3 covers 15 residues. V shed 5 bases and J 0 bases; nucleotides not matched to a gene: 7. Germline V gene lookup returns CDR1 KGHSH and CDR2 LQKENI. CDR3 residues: CASSVTGTVSYEQYF. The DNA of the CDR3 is TGTGCCAGCTCAGTAACCGGGACAGTCTCCTACGAGCAGTACTTC. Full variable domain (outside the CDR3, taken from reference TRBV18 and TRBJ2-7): NAGVMQNPRHLVRRRGQEARLRCSPMKGHSHVYWYRQLPEEGLKFMVYLQKENIIDESGMPKERFSAEFPKEGPSILRIQQVVRGDSAAYFCASSVTGTVSYEQYFGPGTRLTVT.

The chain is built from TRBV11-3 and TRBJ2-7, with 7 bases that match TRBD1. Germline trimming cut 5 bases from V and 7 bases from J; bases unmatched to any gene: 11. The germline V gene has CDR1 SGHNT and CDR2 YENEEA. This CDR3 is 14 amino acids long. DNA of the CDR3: TGTGCCAGCAGCCCTCCGGGACAGTCGCGAGAGCAGTACTTC. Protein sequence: CASSPPGQSREQYF.

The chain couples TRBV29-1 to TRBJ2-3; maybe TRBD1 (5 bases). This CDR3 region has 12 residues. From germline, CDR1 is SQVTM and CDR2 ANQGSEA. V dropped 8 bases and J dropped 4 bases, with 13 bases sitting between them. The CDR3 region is CSQRQGADTQYF. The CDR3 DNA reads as TGCAGCCAGAGGCAGGGTGCAGATACGCAGTATTTT.

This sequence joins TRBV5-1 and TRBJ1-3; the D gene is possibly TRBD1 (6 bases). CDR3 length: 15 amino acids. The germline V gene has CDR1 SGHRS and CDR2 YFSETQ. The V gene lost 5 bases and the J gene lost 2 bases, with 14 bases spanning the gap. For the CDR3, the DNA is TGCGCCAGCAGTTCCGACGGGGGCACTGGAAACACCATATATTTT. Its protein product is CASSSDGGTGNTIYF.

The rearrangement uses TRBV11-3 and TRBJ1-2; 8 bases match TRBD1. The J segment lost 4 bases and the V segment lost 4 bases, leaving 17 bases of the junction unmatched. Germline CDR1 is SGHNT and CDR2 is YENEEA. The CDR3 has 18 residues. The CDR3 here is CASSSSSGPGGIGYGYTF. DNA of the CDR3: TGTGCCAGCAGCTCTAGCTCGGGACCAGGGGGCATTGGCTATGGCTACACCTTC.

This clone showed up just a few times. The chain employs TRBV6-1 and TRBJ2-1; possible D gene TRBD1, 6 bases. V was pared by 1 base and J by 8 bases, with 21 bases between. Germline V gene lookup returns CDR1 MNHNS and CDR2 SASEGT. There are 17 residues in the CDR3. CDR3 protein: CASSEVLGARTHDEQFF. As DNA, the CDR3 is TGTGCCAGCAGTGAAGTACTGGGGGCGCGAACACATGATGAGCAGTTCTTC.

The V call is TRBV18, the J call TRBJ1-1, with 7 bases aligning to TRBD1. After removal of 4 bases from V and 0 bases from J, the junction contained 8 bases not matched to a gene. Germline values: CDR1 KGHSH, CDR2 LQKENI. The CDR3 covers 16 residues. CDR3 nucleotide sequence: TGTGCCAGCTCACGGGGACAGCCGGAACTGAACACTGAAGCTTTCTTT. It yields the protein CASSRGQPELNTEAFF.

The CDR3 nucleotides read TGTGCCAGCAGCTCAGGCGGAGTAAGTTACAATGAGCAGTTCTTC. Amino acid sequence: CASSSGGVSYNEQFF. The gene calls are TRBV6-8 and TRBJ2-1; D is ambiguous. CDR1 is MNHGY, CDR2 SAAAGT, per germline. Trimming left V 6 bases short and J 4 bases short, with 16 bases between. CDR3 size: 15 residues.

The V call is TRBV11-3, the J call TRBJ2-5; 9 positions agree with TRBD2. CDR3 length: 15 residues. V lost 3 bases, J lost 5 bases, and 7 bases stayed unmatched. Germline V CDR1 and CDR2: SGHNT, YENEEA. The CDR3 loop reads CASSLDGSGGETQYF. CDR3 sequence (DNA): TGTGCCAGCAGCTTGGACGGGAGCGGGGGGGAGACCCAGTACTTC. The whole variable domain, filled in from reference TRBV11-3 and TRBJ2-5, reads EAGVVQSPRYKIIEKKQPVAFWCNPISGHNTLYWYLQNLGQGPELLIRYENEEAVDDSQLPKDRFSAERLKGVDSTLKIQPAELGDSAVYLCASSLDGSGGETQYFGPGTRLLVL.